A selection of T cell receptor beta chains follows, all from one sample in a study of blood T cell repertoires in COVID-19. Generated by immunoSEQ multiplex PCR, the TCRdb table keeps only in-frame clones and is missing some. The data show 120,000 to 150,000 clones, about 84% seen once. Sequencing was done on a sample of peripheral blood. Every receptor here comes from a woman between 50 and 59 years old with acute or convalescent COVID-19. Both conserved end residues are part of each CDR3. The order of the fields is clone size, D gene, J gene, V gene, CDR3 DNA, CDR3 protein. A D gene is named only where the DNA matches it firmly. Clone size, where shown, is once, few, many, or a class for clones that have expanded.

clone size: .
D gene: .
J gene: TRBJ1-2
V gene: TRBV27
CDR3 DNA: TGTGCCAGCAGTTTATCGACTGACAACTATGGCTACACCTTC
CDR3 protein: CASSLSTDNYGYTF

clone size: .
D gene: TRBD1
J gene: TRBJ2-3
V gene: TRBV6-5
CDR3 DNA: TGTGCCAGCAGTTACCCACCGGGACAGGGAGCAGATACGCAGTATTTT
CDR3 protein: CASSYPPGQGADTQYF

clone size: .
D gene: .
J gene: TRBJ1-6
V gene: TRBV12-3/TRBV12-4
CDR3 DNA: TGTGCCAGCAGTTTCGACGGGTCCCTCCACTTT
CDR3 protein: CASSFDGSLHF

clone size: once
D gene: .
J gene: TRBJ1-2
V gene: TRBV18
CDR3 DNA: TGTGCCAGCTCCCCGGGACAAATGTTATGGGCCCATGGCTACACCTTC
CDR3 protein: CASSPGQMLWAHGYTF

clone size: few
D gene: .
J gene: TRBJ2-2
V gene: TRBV2
CDR3 DNA: TGTGCCAAGGGAAGCGGGCAAGACGGGGAGCTGTTTTTT
CDR3 protein: CAKGSGQDGELFF

clone size: .
D gene: .
J gene: TRBJ2-1
V gene: TRBV7-3
CDR3 DNA: TGTGCCAGCAGCTTAGGTCAGGGGGGCTACAATGAGCAGTTCTTC
CDR3 protein: CASSLGQGGYNEQFF

clone size: .
D gene: .
J gene: TRBJ2-3
V gene: TRBV2
CDR3 DNA: TGTGCCAGCAGCACCCTCGACGGGCTTAGGGGGATGGATACGCAGTATTTT
CDR3 protein: CASSTLDGLRGMDTQYF

clone size: .
D gene: .
J gene: TRBJ1-2
V gene: TRBV6-5
CDR3 DNA: TGTGCCAGCAGTTCCCCGAGGGTTCTAAACTATGGCTACACCTTC
CDR3 protein: CASSSPRVLNYGYTF

clone size: few
D gene: TRBD1
J gene: TRBJ1-2
V gene: TRBV5-1
CDR3 DNA: TGCGCCAGCAGCTTGTCCGGACAGGGCCATGGCTACACCTTC
CDR3 protein: CASSLSGQGHGYTF

clone size: .
D gene: TRBD1
J gene: TRBJ2-1
V gene: TRBV5-1
CDR3 DNA: TGCGCCAGCAGCATCCGACCGGGACAGGGCTACAATGAGCAGTTCTTC
CDR3 protein: CASSIRPGQGYNEQFF

clone size: .
D gene: TRBD1
J gene: TRBJ2-7
V gene: TRBV5-1
CDR3 DNA: TGCGCCAGCAGCTTGGGGGACAGGGTCTTTTTATACGAGCAGTACTTC
CDR3 protein: CASSLGDRVFLYEQYF

clone size: .
D gene: TRBD2
J gene: TRBJ2-1
V gene: TRBV7-8
CDR3 DNA: TGTGCCAGCAGCTTAGGCGGGGGTGGAATGAGTGAGCAGTTCTTC
CDR3 protein: CASSLGGGGMSEQFF

clone size: .
D gene: TRBD1
J gene: TRBJ2-7
V gene: TRBV11-2
CDR3 DNA: TGTGCCAGCAGCATGACAGGGGTTGAGCAGTACTTC
CDR3 protein: CASSMTGVEQYF

clone size: once
D gene: TRBD2
J gene: TRBJ2-1
V gene: TRBV9
CDR3 DNA: TGTGCCAGCAGCGTTCACGGCAGCGGGGACGAGCAGTTCTTC
CDR3 protein: CASSVHGSGDEQFF

clone size: few
D gene: .
J gene: TRBJ1-2
V gene: TRBV7-3
CDR3 DNA: TGTGCCAGCAGCCCCGGCGGGGGGCCGGACTATGGCTACACCTTC
CDR3 protein: CASSPGGGPDYGYTF

clone size: few
D gene: .
J gene: TRBJ1-2
V gene: TRBV5-1
CDR3 DNA: TGCGCCAGCAGCTCGGACAATTATGGCTACACCTTC
CDR3 protein: CASSSDNYGYTF

clone size: .
D gene: .
J gene: TRBJ2-7
V gene: TRBV11-3
CDR3 DNA: TGTGCCAGCAGCCTTAGAGCGCTAGGCTACGAGCAGTACTTC
CDR3 protein: CASSLRALGYEQYF

clone size: .
D gene: TRBD2
J gene: TRBJ2-1
V gene: TRBV5-1
CDR3 DNA: TGCGCCAGCAGCTCTACTAGCGGGGGGGCCCCGAATGAGCAGTTCTTC
CDR3 protein: CASSSTSGGAPNEQFF

clone size: .
D gene: .
J gene: TRBJ1-1
V gene: TRBV7-9
CDR3 DNA: TGTGCCAGCAGCTCCGTTTGTTCCGGGGGGGACACTGAAGCTTTCTTT
CDR3 protein: CASSSVCSGGDTEAFF

clone size: .
D gene: TRBD1
J gene: TRBJ1-2
V gene: TRBV4-2
CDR3 DNA: TGTGCCAGCAGCCCCACCCCCGGCAGGGGGGACTATGGCTACACCTTC
CDR3 protein: CASSPTPGRGDYGYTF

clone size: .
D gene: TRBD1
J gene: TRBJ1-2
V gene: TRBV27
CDR3 DNA: TGTGCCAGCAGTTTACAGGGGGTAGGAAACTATGGCTACACCTTC
CDR3 protein: CASSLQGVGNYGYTF

clone size: .
D gene: .
J gene: TRBJ1-4
V gene: TRBV3-1/TRBV3-2
CDR3 DNA: TGTGCCAGCAGCTTACGGGGGGATGAAAAACTGTTTTTT
CDR3 protein: CASSLRGDEKLFF

clone size: .
D gene: TRBD2
J gene: TRBJ2-2
V gene: TRBV6-2/TRBV6-3
CDR3 DNA: TGTGCCAGCAGTTACTCGAGGACTAGCGGGGGGAACACCGGGGAGCTGTTTTTT
CDR3 protein: CASSYSRTSGGNTGELFF

clone size: .
D gene: .
J gene: TRBJ1-1
V gene: TRBV9
CDR3 DNA: TGTGCCAGCAGCGTAGTACAGAAGAACACTGAAGCTTTCTTT
CDR3 protein: CASSVVQKNTEAFF

clone size: .
D gene: TRBD2
J gene: TRBJ2-3
V gene: TRBV4-1
CDR3 DNA: TGCGCCAGCAGCTCAGCGGGGGGGCCGGCAGATACGCAGTATTTT
CDR3 protein: CASSSAGGPADTQYF

clone size: .
D gene: .
J gene: TRBJ2-7
V gene: TRBV7-9
CDR3 DNA: TGTGCCAGCAGCCCCGAGGGCTACGAGCAGTACTTC
CDR3 protein: CASSPEGYEQYF

clone size: .
D gene: .
J gene: TRBJ1-1
V gene: TRBV12-3/TRBV12-4
CDR3 DNA: TGTGCCAGCAGTTTAGTTAGGAGCACTGAAGCTTTCTTT
CDR3 protein: CASSLVRSTEAFF

clone size: few
D gene: .
J gene: TRBJ1-2
V gene: TRBV2
CDR3 DNA: TGTGCCACCACCCTCGGGGAGGTAGGCTACACCTTC
CDR3 protein: CATTLGEVGYTF

clone size: .
D gene: .
J gene: TRBJ1-5
V gene: TRBV3-1/TRBV3-2
CDR3 DNA: TGTGCCAGCAGCCAAGATCGCGGCAGTCATAGCAATCAGCCCCAGCATTTT
CDR3 protein: CASSQDRGSHSNQPQHF

clone size: .
D gene: TRBD2
J gene: TRBJ2-7
V gene: TRBV5-1
CDR3 DNA: TGCGCCAGCAGCTTGACTAGCGTCTCCTACGAGCAGTACTTC
CDR3 protein: CASSLTSVSYEQYF

clone size: .
D gene: .
J gene: TRBJ1-4
V gene: TRBV27
CDR3 DNA: TGTGCCAGCAGTAAGAAGACAGGCCCCTTGACTGAAAAACTGTTTTTT
CDR3 protein: CASSKKTGPLTEKLFF

clone size: few
D gene: .
J gene: TRBJ1-3
V gene: TRBV6-5
CDR3 DNA: TGTGCCAGCTTCTCCTCTGGAAACACCATATATTTT
CDR3 protein: CASFSSGNTIYF

clone size: .
D gene: TRBD1
J gene: TRBJ1-2
V gene: TRBV7-3
CDR3 DNA: TGTGCCAGCAGCCGGCGACAGGGGTCAGAACTGGGCTACACCTTC
CDR3 protein: CASSRRQGSELGYTF

clone size: .
D gene: .
J gene: TRBJ1-1
V gene: TRBV4-3
CDR3 DNA: TGCGCCAGCAGCCAAGAACAGGGTGTCGTTAGAACTGAAGCTTTCTTT
CDR3 protein: CASSQEQGVVRTEAFF

clone size: .
D gene: .
J gene: TRBJ2-7
V gene: TRBV20-1
CDR3 DNA: TGCAGTGCTAGCCTAAACGAGCAGTACTTC
CDR3 protein: CSASLNEQYF

clone size: .
D gene: TRBD1
J gene: TRBJ2-7
V gene: TRBV4-2
CDR3 DNA: TGTGCCAGCGGTTGGACAGGGGGCAGCAACGAGCAGTACTTC
CDR3 protein: CASGWTGGSNEQYF

clone size: many
D gene: TRBD1
J gene: TRBJ1-1
V gene: TRBV7-9
CDR3 DNA: TGTGCCCTTACCCACCCCAAGGACAGGGACACACAGGGGGCTTTCTTT
CDR3 protein: CALTHPKDRDTQGAFF

clone size: .
D gene: .
J gene: TRBJ2-7
V gene: TRBV14
CDR3 DNA: TGTGCCAGCAGCCAAGAGCAGGGGAACCACGAGCAGTACTTC
CDR3 protein: CASSQEQGNHEQYF

clone size: few
D gene: TRBD2
J gene: TRBJ2-3
V gene: TRBV7-3
CDR3 DNA: TGTGCCAGCAGCCAAACGACAGCGGGGCGGTCAGATACGCAGTATTTT
CDR3 protein: CASSQTTAGRSDTQYF

clone size: .
D gene: .
J gene: TRBJ1-6
V gene: TRBV27
CDR3 DNA: TGTGCCAGCAGTTTATATGGTCGGGAAGGATCACCCCTCCACTTT
CDR3 protein: CASSLYGREGSPLHF

clone size: .
D gene: TRBD1
J gene: TRBJ1-6
V gene: TRBV19
CDR3 DNA: TGTGCCAGTAGTATATCGGGACAGTGGAAGGGCTCACCCCTCCACTTT
CDR3 protein: CASSISGQWKGSPLHF

clone size: .
D gene: .
J gene: TRBJ1-3
V gene: TRBV12-3/TRBV12-4
CDR3 DNA: TGTGCCAGCAGTTTAAGAGCTACAAACACCATATATTTT
CDR3 protein: CASSLRATNTIYF

clone size: .
D gene: .
J gene: TRBJ2-7
V gene: TRBV28
CDR3 DNA: TGTGCCAGCAGTTTAGGGGCAACCTACGAGCAGTACTTC
CDR3 protein: CASSLGATYEQYF

clone size: few
D gene: TRBD2
J gene: TRBJ2-3
V gene: TRBV11-1
CDR3 DNA: TGTGCCAGCAGCTTAGGAGCGGGGGCCATAGATACGCAGTATTTT
CDR3 protein: CASSLGAGAIDTQYF

clone size: few
D gene: .
J gene: TRBJ1-1
V gene: TRBV5-5
CDR3 DNA: TGTGCCAGCAGCTTAAGAGAGAACACTGAAGCTTTCTTT
CDR3 protein: CASSLRENTEAFF

clone size: .
D gene: .
J gene: TRBJ2-1
V gene: TRBV11-3
CDR3 DNA: TGTGCCAGCAGCTCCGCACAGGGCCCCTACAATGAGCAGTTCTTC
CDR3 protein: CASSSAQGPYNEQFF

clone size: .
D gene: .
J gene: TRBJ2-4
V gene: TRBV28
CDR3 DNA: TGTGCCACTCGGGTCAAGGACATTCAGTACTTC
CDR3 protein: CATRVKDIQYF

clone size: .
D gene: TRBD2
J gene: TRBJ2-1
V gene: TRBV25-1
CDR3 DNA: TGTGCCAGCAGTGAATTCGACGGGGGGTACAATGAGCAGTTCTTC
CDR3 protein: CASSEFDGGYNEQFF

clone size: .
D gene: TRBD1
J gene: TRBJ1-6
V gene: TRBV6-5
CDR3 DNA: TGTGCCAGCAGTTACTTAGGACAGGGGGGGTCACCCCTCCACTTT
CDR3 protein: CASSYLGQGGSPLHF

clone size: .
D gene: .
J gene: TRBJ2-7
V gene: TRBV19
CDR3 DNA: TGTGCCAGTAGTATAGAGCGTAAACTCGACTCCTACGAGCAGTACTTC
CDR3 protein: CASSIERKLDSYEQYF

clone size: .
D gene: .
J gene: TRBJ1-1
V gene: TRBV3-1/TRBV3-2
CDR3 DNA: TGTGCCAGCAGCCAATCTGGCGGAGGCAACACTGAAGCTTTCTTT
CDR3 protein: CASSQSGGGNTEAFF

clone size: .
D gene: .
J gene: TRBJ1-1
V gene: TRBV19
CDR3 DNA: TGTGCCAGTAGTATCGTTTCTACGCGGGGACGGAGGAACACTGAAGCTTTCTTT
CDR3 protein: CASSIVSTRGRRNTEAFF

clone size: .
D gene: .
J gene: TRBJ2-3
V gene: TRBV27
CDR3 DNA: TGTGCCAGCAGTGCCCTGGGGGGGCCATGGGATACGCAGTATTTT
CDR3 protein: CASSALGGPWDTQYF

clone size: once
D gene: .
J gene: TRBJ1-1
V gene: TRBV30
CDR3 DNA: TGTGCCTGGAGTGAACCAGGGGTCTCCACTGAAGCTTTCTTT
CDR3 protein: CAWSEPGVSTEAFF

clone size: .
D gene: .
J gene: TRBJ1-5
V gene: TRBV27
CDR3 DNA: TGTGCCAGCAGTGTACAGGGAGACAATCAGCCCCAGCATTTT
CDR3 protein: CASSVQGDNQPQHF

clone size: .
D gene: .
J gene: TRBJ1-2
V gene: TRBV19
CDR3 DNA: TGTGCCAGTAGTATAGAAGATACCGCGGCCTATGGCTACACCTTC
CDR3 protein: CASSIEDTAAYGYTF

clone size: few
D gene: TRBD2
J gene: TRBJ2-5
V gene: TRBV7-9
CDR3 DNA: TGTGCTTCGTCGCGGGGGGGCCAAGAGACCCAGTACTTC
CDR3 protein: CASSRGGQETQYF

clone size: .
D gene: .
J gene: TRBJ1-1
V gene: TRBV6-2/TRBV6-3
CDR3 DNA: TGTGCCAGCAGTTACTCCTCGATTAGGACAGTGAACACTGAAGCTTTCTTT
CDR3 protein: CASSYSSIRTVNTEAFF

clone size: few
D gene: TRBD2
J gene: TRBJ2-2
V gene: TRBV7-2
CDR3 DNA: TGTGCCAGCAGCTTTAGCGGGGCGGGGGTCGGGGAGCTGTTTTTT
CDR3 protein: CASSFSGAGVGELFF

clone size: once
D gene: .
J gene: TRBJ1-3
V gene: TRBV10-3
CDR3 DNA: TGTGCCATCAGTGCCGGCAGGGGCGACTCTGGAAACACCATATATTTT
CDR3 protein: CAISAGRGDSGNTIYF